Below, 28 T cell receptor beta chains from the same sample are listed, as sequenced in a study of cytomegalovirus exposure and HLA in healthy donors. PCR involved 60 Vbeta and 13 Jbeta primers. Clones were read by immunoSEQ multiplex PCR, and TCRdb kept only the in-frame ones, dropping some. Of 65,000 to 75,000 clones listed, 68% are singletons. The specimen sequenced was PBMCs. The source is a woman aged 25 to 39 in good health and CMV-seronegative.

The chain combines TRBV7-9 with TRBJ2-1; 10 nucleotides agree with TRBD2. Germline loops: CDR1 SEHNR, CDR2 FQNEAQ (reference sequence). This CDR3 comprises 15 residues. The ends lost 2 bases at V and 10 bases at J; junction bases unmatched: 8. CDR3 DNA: TGTGCCAGCAGCTTACTAGCGGGGGCCCGTAGGGAGCAGTTCTTC. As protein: CASSLLAGARREQFF.

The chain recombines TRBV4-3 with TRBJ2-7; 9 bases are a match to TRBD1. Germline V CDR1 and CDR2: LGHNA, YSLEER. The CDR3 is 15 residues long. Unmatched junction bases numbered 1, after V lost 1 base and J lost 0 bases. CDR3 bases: TGCGCCAGCAGCCAAGGGACAGGGGCCTCCTACGAGCAGTACTTC. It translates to CASSQGTGASYEQYF.

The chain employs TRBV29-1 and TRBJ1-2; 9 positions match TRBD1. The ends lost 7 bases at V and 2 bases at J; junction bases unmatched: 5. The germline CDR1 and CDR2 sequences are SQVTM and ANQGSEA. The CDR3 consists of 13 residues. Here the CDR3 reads CSAATGGNYGYTF. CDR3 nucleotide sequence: TGCAGCGCCGCTACAGGGGGCAACTATGGCTACACCTTC.

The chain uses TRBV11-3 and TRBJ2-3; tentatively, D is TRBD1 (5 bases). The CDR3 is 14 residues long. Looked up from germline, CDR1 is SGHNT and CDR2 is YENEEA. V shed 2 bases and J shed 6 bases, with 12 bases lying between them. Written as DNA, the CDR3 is TGTGCCAGCAGCTTATCCCCAAGACAGGATACGCAGTATTTT. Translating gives CASSLSPRQDTQYF. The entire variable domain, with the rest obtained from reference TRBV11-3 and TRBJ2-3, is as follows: EAGVVQSPRYKIIEKKQPVAFWCNPISGHNTLYWYLQNLGQGPELLIRYENEEAVDDSQLPKDRFSAERLKGVDSTLKIQPAELGDSAVYLCASSLSPRQDTQYFGPGTRLTVL.

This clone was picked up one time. In nucleotides, the CDR3 is TGTGCCAGCAGCCTATTACAGGGGCCTTCCTACGAGCAGTACTTC. Residues: CASSLLQGPSYEQYF. The rearrangement joins TRBV11-1 to TRBJ2-7, with 7 bases that match TRBD1. The CDR3 runs 15 residues. With V trimmed by 5 bases and J by 1 base, 8 bases remained unmatched. From germline, CDR1 is SGHAT and CDR2 FQDESV (reference sequence).

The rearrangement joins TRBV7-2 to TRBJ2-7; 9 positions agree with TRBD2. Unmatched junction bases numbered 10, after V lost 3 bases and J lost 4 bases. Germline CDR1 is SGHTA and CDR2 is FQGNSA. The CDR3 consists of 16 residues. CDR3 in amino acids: CASSLGGGGLAYEQYF. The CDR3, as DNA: TGTGCCAGCAGCTTGGGCGGTGGGGGACTAGCTTACGAGCAGTACTTC.

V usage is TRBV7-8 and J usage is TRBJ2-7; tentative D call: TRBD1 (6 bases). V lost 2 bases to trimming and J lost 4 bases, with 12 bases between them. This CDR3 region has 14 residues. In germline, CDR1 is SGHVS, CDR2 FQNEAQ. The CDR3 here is CASSLLTGLYEQYF. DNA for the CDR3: TGTGCCAGCAGCTTACTGACAGGTTTATACGAGCAGTACTTC.

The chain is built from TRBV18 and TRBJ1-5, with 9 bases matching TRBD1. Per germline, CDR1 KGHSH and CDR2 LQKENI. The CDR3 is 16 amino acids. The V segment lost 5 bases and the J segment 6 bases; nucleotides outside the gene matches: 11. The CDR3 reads CASSSYPRDRVQPQHF. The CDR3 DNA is TGTGCCAGCTCATCTTACCCCCGGGACAGGGTTCAGCCCCAGCATTTT.

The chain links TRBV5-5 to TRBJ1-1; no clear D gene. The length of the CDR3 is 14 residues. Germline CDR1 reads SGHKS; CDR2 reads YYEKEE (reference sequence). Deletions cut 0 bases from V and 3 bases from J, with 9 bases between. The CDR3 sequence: CASSLGIGDTEAFF. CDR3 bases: TGTGCCAGCAGCTTGGGGATCGGGGACACTGAAGCTTTCTTT.

As DNA, the CDR3 is TGTGCCAGCGGCGCCAATGCAGGAAGCTCCTACAATGAGCAGTTCTTC. Translation: CASGANAGSSYNEQFF. The chain has TRBV9 and TRBJ2-1, with D unclear. There are 16 residues in the CDR3. V lost 7 bases to trimming and J lost 0 bases, with 17 bases between them. The germline V gene encodes CDR1 SGDLS and CDR2 YYNGEE.

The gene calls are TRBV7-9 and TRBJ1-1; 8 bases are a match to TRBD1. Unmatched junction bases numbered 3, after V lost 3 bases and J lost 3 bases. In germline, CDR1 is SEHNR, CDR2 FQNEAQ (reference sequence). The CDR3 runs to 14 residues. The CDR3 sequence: CASSLQGADTEAFF. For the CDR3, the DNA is TGTGCCAGCAGCTTGCAGGGGGCAGACACTGAAGCTTTCTTT.

CDR3 in amino acids: CASSLAAGGVSTQYF. The CDR3 coding sequence is TGTGCCAGCAGCTTGGCGGCAGGGGGCGTCAGTACGCAGTATTTT. The chain employs TRBV5-8 and TRBJ2-3, with TRBD1 matching 8 bases. Trimming cost V 0 bases and J 8 bases; bases outside gene matches: 8. The CDR3 extends over 15 amino acids. Germline V CDR1 and CDR2: SGHTS, YDEGEE.

CDR3 amino acids: CSARDSRTQYF. The CDR3, as DNA: TGCAGTGCTAGAGATAGCCGCACGCAGTATTTT. J is TRBJ2-3 and V is TRBV20-1; no clear D. Trimming took 0 bases from V and 9 from J, leaving 7 bases between them. Germline CDR1 and CDR2: DFQATT and SNEGSKA (reference sequence). CDR3 length: 11 amino acids.

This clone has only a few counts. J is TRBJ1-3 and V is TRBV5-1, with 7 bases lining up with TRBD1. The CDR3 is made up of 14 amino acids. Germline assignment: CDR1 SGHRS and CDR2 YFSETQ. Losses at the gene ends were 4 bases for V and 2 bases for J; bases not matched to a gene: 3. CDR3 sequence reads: CASSQGVAGNTIYF. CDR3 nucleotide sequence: TGCGCCAGCAGCCAGGGGGTGGCTGGAAACACCATATATTTT.

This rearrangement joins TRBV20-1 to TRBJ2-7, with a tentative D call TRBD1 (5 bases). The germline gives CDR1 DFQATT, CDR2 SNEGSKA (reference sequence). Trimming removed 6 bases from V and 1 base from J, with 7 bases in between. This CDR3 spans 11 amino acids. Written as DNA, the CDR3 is TGCAGTGCCCGACAGTCCTACGAGCAGTACTTC. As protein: CSARQSYEQYF.

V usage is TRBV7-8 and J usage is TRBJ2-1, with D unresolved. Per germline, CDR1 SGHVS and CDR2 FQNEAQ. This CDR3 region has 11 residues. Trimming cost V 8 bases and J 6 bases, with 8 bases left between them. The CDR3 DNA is TGTGCCAGCTCTAGAGGCAATGAGCAGTTCTTC. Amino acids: CASSRGNEQFF.

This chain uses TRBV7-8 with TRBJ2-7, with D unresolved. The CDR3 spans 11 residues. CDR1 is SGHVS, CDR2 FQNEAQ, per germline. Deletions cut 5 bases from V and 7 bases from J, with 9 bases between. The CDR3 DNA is TGTGCCAGCAGCGCCGGGTGGGAGCAGTACTTC. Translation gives CASSAGWEQYF.

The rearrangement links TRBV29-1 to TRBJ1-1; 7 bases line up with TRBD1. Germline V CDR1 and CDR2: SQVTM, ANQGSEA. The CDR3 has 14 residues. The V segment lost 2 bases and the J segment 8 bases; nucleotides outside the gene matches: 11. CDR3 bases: TGCAGCGTTGAAACAGGGGCCCCGGTCCGGGAAGCTTTCTTT. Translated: CSVETGAPVREAFF.

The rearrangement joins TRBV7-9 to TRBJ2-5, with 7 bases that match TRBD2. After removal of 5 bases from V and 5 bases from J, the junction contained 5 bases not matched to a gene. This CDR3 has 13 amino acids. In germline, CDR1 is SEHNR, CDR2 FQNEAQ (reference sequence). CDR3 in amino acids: CASSRDYGETQYF. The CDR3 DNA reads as TGTGCCAGCAGCCGGGACTACGGTGAGACCCAGTACTTC.

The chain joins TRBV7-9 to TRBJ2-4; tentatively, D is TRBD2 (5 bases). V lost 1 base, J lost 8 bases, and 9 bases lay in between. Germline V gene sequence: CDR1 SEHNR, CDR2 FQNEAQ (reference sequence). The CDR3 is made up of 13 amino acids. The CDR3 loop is CASSLGSADIQYF. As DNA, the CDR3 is TGTGCCAGCAGCTTAGGTAGCGCAGACATTCAGTACTTC.

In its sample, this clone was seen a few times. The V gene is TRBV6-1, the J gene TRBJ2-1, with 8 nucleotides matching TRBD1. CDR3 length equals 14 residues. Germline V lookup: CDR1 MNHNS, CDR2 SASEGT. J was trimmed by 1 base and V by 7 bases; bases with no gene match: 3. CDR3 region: CASNQGASYNEQFF. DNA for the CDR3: TGTGCCAGCAATCAGGGGGCTTCCTACAATGAGCAGTTCTTC.

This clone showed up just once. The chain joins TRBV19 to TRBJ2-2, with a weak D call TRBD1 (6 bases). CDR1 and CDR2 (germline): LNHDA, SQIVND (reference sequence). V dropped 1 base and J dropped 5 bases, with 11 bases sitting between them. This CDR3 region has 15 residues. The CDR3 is CASSIGRGRTGELFF. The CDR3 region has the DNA TGTGCCAGTAGTATAGGCAGGGGTCGAACCGGGGAGCTGTTTTTT. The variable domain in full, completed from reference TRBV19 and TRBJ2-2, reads DGGITQSPKYLFRKEGQNVTLSCEQNLNHDAMYWYRQDPGQGLRLIYYSQIVNDFQKGDIAEGYSVSREKKESFPLTVTSAQKNPTAFYLCASSIGRGRTGELFFGEGSRLTVL.

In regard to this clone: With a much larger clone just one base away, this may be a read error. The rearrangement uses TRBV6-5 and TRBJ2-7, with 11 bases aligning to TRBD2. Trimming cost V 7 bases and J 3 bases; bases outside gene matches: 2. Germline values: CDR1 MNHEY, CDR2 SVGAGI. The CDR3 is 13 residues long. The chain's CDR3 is CASTGTSGYEQYF. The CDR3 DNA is TGTGCCAGCACCGGGACTAGCGGCTACGAGCAGTACTTC.

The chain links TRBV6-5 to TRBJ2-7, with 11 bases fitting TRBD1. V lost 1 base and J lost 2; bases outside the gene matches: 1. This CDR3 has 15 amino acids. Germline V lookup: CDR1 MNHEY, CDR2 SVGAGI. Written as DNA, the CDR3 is TGTGCCAGCAGTTACTTGGACAGGGGGCCCTACGAGCAGTACTTC. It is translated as CASSYLDRGPYEQYF.

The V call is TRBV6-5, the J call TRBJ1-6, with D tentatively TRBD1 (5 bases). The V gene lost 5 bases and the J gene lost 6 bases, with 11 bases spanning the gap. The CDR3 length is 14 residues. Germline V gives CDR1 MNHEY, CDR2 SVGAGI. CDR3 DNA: TGTGCCAGCAGTGAGGGACTGGTTAATTCACCCCTCCACTTT. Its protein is CASSEGLVNSPLHF.

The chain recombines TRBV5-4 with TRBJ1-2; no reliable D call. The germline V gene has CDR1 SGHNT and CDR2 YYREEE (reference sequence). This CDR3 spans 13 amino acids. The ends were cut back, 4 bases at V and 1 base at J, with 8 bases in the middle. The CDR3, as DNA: TGTGCCAGCAGCCGCGGGATTAACTATGGCTACACCTTC. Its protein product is CASSRGINYGYTF.

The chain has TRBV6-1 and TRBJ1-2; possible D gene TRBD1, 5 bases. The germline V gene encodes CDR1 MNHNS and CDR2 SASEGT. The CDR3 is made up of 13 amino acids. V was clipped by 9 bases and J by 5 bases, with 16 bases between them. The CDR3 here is CARSQGFLYGYTF. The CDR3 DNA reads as TGTGCCAGAAGCCAGGGTTTTTTATATGGCTACACCTTC.

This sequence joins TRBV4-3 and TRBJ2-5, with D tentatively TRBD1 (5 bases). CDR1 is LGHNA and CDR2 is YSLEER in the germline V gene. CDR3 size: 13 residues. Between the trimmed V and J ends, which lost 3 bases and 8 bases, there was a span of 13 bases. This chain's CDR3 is CASSQARQTTQYF. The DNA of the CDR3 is TGCGCCAGCAGCCAGGCCAGACAGACTACCCAGTACTTC.